Listed here are 20 T cell receptor beta chains from one sample, sequenced in a study of T-cell memory formation after mild COVID-19. One entry per CDR3 protein, called by TCRdb with MiXCR from the 5' RACE reads. The sample lists 290,000 or so distinct CDR3 sequences, roughly 21% occurring once. The sequencing input was PBMCs or a T cell subset sorted from them (not recorded which). The receptors originated from a man younger than 30 who had mild COVID-19 (a few samples of this study predate the infection). Cell type and time point are not known.

This clonotype was counted a few times. The chain has TRBV4-2 and TRBJ2-1, with D maybe TRBD2 (6 bases). Germline values: CDR1 LGHNA, CDR2 YNFKEQ. The CDR3 contains 14 residues. V lost 3 bases to trimming and J lost 5 bases, with 11 bases between them. CDR3 sequence (DNA): TGTGCCAGCAGCCAGGAGGGACCCAACAATGAGCAGTTCTTC. It yields the protein CASSQEGPNNEQFF.

The CDR3 DNA sequence: TGCAGTGCTAGAGGGAGCAGTTATCAGCCCCAGCATTTT. Residues: CSARGSSYQPQHF. The chain couples TRBV20-1 to TRBJ1-5; D not certain. Germline CDR1 reads DFQATT; CDR2 reads SNEGSKA (reference sequence). The CDR3 is 13 residues long. V lost 1 base and J 5 bases, leaving 9 bases between the germline ends.

This clonotype was seen only a few times. The rearrangement uses TRBV7-6 and TRBJ2-2; D tentatively fits TRBD1 or TRBD2 (6 bases each). CDR1 and CDR2 (germline): SGHVS, FNYEAQ. This CDR3 is 16 amino acids long. Trimming took 5 bases from V and 4 from J, leaving 17 bases between them. CDR3 in amino acids: CASSLGGGGLTGELFF. The CDR3, as DNA: TGTGCCAGCAGCCTCGGCGGTGGGGGGCTCACCGGGGAGCTGTTTTTT.

The chain couples TRBV29-1 to TRBJ2-7; possibly TRBD1 for D (6 bases). The germline CDR1 and CDR2 sequences are SQVTM and ANQGSEA. This CDR3 has 14 amino acids. Trimming pared 0 bases from V and 3 bases from J, leaving 12 bases between. CDR3 in amino acids: CSVEEHGQYYEQYF. The CDR3, as DNA: TGCAGCGTTGAAGAACATGGACAGTACTACGAGCAGTACTTC.

In this sample, this clonotype turned up many times. The chain combines TRBV5-1 with TRBJ2-3; TRBD2 matches at 10 bases. Germline trimming cut 3 bases from V and 5 bases from J; bases unmatched to any gene: 6. The CDR3 runs to 15 residues. Per the germline V gene, CDR1 is SGHRS and CDR2 is YFSETQ. CDR3 loop: CASSSGLAVVDTQYF. CDR3 bases: TGCGCCAGCAGCTCCGGACTAGCGGTTGTAGATACGCAGTATTTT.

The sample holds a few counts of this clonotype. The V gene is TRBV4-1, the J gene TRBJ2-2; possibly TRBD1 for D (6 bases). V lost 4 bases and J 0 bases, leaving 18 bases between the germline ends. The CDR3 is 18 residues long. The germline gives CDR1 MGHRA, CDR2 YSYEKL. CDR3 loop: CASSPLVRTASNTGELFF. CDR3 DNA sequence: TGCGCCAGCAGCCCCTTAGTCAGGACAGCATCGAACACCGGGGAGCTGTTTTTT.

This clonotype was seen a few times. The chain recombines TRBV5-6 with TRBJ2-3, with D perhaps assigned TRBD1 or TRBD2 (5 bases each). The V gene's germline CDR1 is SGHDT and CDR2 YYEEEE. Deletions cut 3 bases from V and 2 bases from J, with 16 bases between. The CDR3 extends over 16 amino acids. CDR3 in amino acids: CASSWGPSLITDTQYF. The DNA for the CDR3 is TGTGCCAGCAGCTGGGGACCCTCTCTGATCACAGATACGCAGTATTTT.

The chain combines TRBV5-6 with TRBJ2-6; no clear D gene. Germline V gene data show CDR1 as SGHDT and CDR2 as YYEEEE. V lost 4 bases, J lost 2 bases, and 7 bases lay in between. This CDR3 region has 14 residues. DNA of the CDR3: TGTGCCAGCAGCCATGGGACTGGGGCCAACGTCCTGACTTTC. Translated: CASSHGTGANVLTF.

This rearrangement joins TRBV5-1 to TRBJ2-3; D is unclear. The V end lost 0 bases, the J end lost 5 bases, and 13 bases lay between the germline ends. CDR3 length: 15 residues. Germline V gene data show CDR1 as SGHRS and CDR2 as YFSETQ. Written as DNA, the CDR3 is TGCGCCAGCAGCTTGGCCACAGACCCTAGAGATACGCAGTATTTT. Its translation is CASSLATDPRDTQYF.

This clonotype occurred a few times. The chain recombines TRBV13 with TRBJ2-7; possible D gene TRBD2, 6 bases. V was trimmed by 1 base and J by 1 base, leaving 8 bases between them. Germline CDR1 PRHDT, CDR2 FYEKMQ (reference sequence). This CDR3 has 14 residues. CDR3 residues: CASSLDAGSYEQYF. The DNA for the CDR3 is TGTGCCAGCAGCTTAGATGCGGGGTCCTACGAGCAGTACTTC.

The J gene is TRBJ1-3, the V gene TRBV18; possibly TRBD1 for D (5 bases). The germline V and J ends were trimmed by 4 bases and 0 bases, with 16 bases remaining between them. The CDR3 covers 17 residues. Germline values: CDR1 KGHSH, CDR2 LQKENI. CDR3 region: CASSLAGGASSGNTIYF. The DNA for the CDR3 is TGTGCCAGCTCACTGGCCGGTGGGGCCAGCTCTGGAAACACCATATATTTT.

This clonotype occurred many times. At one of its ends the junction is not consistent with the germline gene, which may arise from a read error. The gene calls are TRBV27 and TRBJ1-5; D is perhaps TRBD1 (5 bases). Germline values: CDR1 MNHEY, CDR2 SMNVEV (reference sequence). The CDR3 is 12 amino acids. DNA for the CDR3: TGTGCCAGCAGTCTATCGGGGGGGCCCCAGCATTTT. It is translated as CASSLSGGPQHF.

The rearrangement links TRBV28 to TRBJ1-1; weak D call: TRBD1 (6 bases). The V and J ends lost 7 bases and 1 base respectively, with 13 bases between them. Per germline, CDR1 MDHEN and CDR2 SYDVKM. CDR3 size: 14 residues. The CDR3 coding sequence is TGTGCCAGCAATTCAGGGGCGACGAACACTGAAGCTTTCTTT. It codes for CASNSGATNTEAFF.

CDR3 sequence reads: CASSQDGGRAADTQYF. In DNA form, the CDR3 reads TGCGCCAGCAGCCAAGATGGAGGCAGGGCCGCAGATACGCAGTATTTT. This chain connects TRBV4-1 to TRBJ2-3; D assignment may be TRBD1 or TRBD2 (5 bases each). The CDR3 is made up of 16 amino acids. Germline values: CDR1 MGHRA, CDR2 YSYEKL. The V end was cut by 0 bases, the J end by 4 bases, with 14 bases between.

This clonotype was recorded many times. The V call is TRBV4-3, the J call TRBJ2-3; possible D gene TRBD2, 6 bases. Germline-derived CDR1 and CDR2 are LGHNA and YSLEER. CDR3 length: 15 residues. The V and J ends lost 1 base and 1 base respectively, with 9 bases between them. CDR3 bases: TGCGCCAGCAGCCAAGGCGGGGCCCGCACAGATACGCAGTATTTT. This translates into CASSQGGARTDTQYF.

About this clonotype: A read error may account for a junction end that differs from germline. This sequence joins TRBV5-5 and TRBJ2-4; 7 nucleotides match TRBD1. Germline V CDR1 and CDR2: SGHKS, YYEKEE (reference sequence). The CDR3 covers 12 residues. The CDR3 DNA sequence: TGTGCCAGCAGCTTGGTGTCCGGGACAGAGGACTTC. Translated: CASSLVSGTEDF.

The chain couples TRBV5-1 to TRBJ2-7, with TRBD2 as a possible D gene (6 bases). V gave up 3 bases and J gave up 3 bases, with 13 bases separating them. The germline V gene has CDR1 SGHRS and CDR2 YFSETQ. The CDR3 has 14 residues. In DNA form, the CDR3 reads TGCGCCAGCAGCTGGGACTTAAACAACTACGAGCAGTACTTC. Residues: CASSWDLNNYEQYF.

This clonotype was detected only a few times. The rearrangement joins TRBV7-9 to TRBJ2-3; the match to TRBD1 covers 8 bases. Germline V gives CDR1 SEHNR, CDR2 FQNEAQ (reference sequence). The CDR3 runs to 15 residues. V lost 6 bases and J lost 1; bases outside the gene matches: 6. CDR3 loop: CASSDGQGGTDTQYF. CDR3 in DNA: TGTGCCAGCAGTGACGGACAGGGAGGCACAGATACGCAGTATTTT.

This clonotype appeared a few times. CDR3 region: CSVTRTGYYEQYF. CDR3 bases: TGCAGCGTTACCCGGACAGGGTACTACGAGCAGTACTTC. The chain joins TRBV29-1 to TRBJ2-7, with 8 bases fitting TRBD1. CDR1 and CDR2 from the germline V gene are SQVTM and ANQGSEA. The V gene end was trimmed by 5 bases and the J gene end by 3 bases; junction bases not matched to a gene: 6. This CDR3 is 13 amino acids long.

This clonotype appeared a few times. The chain couples TRBV7-2 to TRBJ1-1; the D gene is possibly TRBD1 (6 bases). This CDR3 spans 17 amino acids. The germline CDR1 and CDR2 sequences are SGHTA and FQGNSA. The V end lost 5 bases, the J end lost 5 bases, and 24 bases lay between the germline ends. CDR3 nucleotide sequence: TGTGCCAGCAGCGCCGTAGGGCGGAGGGGGGGCGCAACTGAAGCTTTCTTT. The encoded protein is CASSAVGRRGGATEAFF.